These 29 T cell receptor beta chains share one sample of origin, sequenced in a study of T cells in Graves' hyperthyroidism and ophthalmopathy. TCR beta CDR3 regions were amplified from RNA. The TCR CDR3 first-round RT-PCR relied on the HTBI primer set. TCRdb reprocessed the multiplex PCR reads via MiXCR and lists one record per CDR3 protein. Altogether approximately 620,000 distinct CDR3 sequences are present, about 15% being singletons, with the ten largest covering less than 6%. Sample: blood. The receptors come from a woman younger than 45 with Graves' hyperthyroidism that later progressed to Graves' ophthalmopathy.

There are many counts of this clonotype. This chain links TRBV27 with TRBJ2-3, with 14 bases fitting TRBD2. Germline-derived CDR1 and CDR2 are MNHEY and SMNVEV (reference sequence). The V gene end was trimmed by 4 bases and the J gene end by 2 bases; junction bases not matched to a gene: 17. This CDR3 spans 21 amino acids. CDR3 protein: CASSSSPPGLAGGRHTDTQYF. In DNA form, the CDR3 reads TGTGCCAGCAGTTCCTCACCCCCTGGACTAGCGGGAGGTCGGCACACAGATACGCAGTATTTT.

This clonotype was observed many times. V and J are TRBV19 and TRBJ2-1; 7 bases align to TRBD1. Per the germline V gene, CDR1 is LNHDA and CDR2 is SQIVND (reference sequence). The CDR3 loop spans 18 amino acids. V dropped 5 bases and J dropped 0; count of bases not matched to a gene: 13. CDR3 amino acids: CASSRIDRDLSSYNEQFF. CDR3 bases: TGTGCCAGTAGTCGCATCGACAGGGATTTGAGCTCCTACAATGAGCAGTTCTTC.

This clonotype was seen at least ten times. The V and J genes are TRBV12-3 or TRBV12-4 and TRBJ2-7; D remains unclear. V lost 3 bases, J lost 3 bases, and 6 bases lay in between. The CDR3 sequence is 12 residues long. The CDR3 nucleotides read TGTGCCAGCAGTTTCAAAGGCTACGAGCAGTACTTC. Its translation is CASSFKGYEQYF.

In DNA, the CDR3 is TGTGCCACGGGAGGGTTTCTCACAGATACGCAGTATTTT. This codes for CATGGFLTDTQYF. The J gene is TRBJ2-3, the V gene TRBV19, with 8 bases lining up with TRBD2. CDR3 length: 13 residues. J lost 2 bases, V lost 10 bases, and 5 bases had no gene match. The germline V gene encodes CDR1 LNHDA and CDR2 SQIVND (reference sequence). Full variable domain (missing parts from reference TRBV19 and TRBJ2-3): DGGITQSPKYLFRKEGQNVTLSCEQNLNHDAMYWYRQDPGQGLRLIYYSQIVNDFQKGDIAEGYSVSREKKESFPLTVTSAQKNPTAFYLCATGGFLTDTQYFGPGTRLTVL.

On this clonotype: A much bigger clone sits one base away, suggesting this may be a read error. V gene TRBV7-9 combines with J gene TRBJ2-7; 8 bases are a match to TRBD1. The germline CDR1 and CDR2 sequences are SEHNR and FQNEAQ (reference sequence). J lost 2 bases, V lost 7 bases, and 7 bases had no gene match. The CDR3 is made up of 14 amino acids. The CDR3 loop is CASNFRGQAYEQYF. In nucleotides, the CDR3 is TGTGCCAGCAACTTCAGGGGGCAAGCCTACGAGCAGTACTTC.

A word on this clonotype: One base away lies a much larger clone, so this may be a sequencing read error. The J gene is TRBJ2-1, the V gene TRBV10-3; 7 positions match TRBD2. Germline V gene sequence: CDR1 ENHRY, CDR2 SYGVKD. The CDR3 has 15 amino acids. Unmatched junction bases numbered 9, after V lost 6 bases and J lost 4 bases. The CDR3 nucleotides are TGTGCCATCAGCGCGACGGGACTAAGGTACAATGAGCAGTTCTTC. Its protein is CAISATGLRYNEQFF.

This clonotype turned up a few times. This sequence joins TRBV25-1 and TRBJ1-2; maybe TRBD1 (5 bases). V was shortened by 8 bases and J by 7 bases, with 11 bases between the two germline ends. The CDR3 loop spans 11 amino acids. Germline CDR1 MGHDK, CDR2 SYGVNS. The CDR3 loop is CASRFGGGYTF. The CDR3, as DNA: TGTGCCAGCCGCTTTGGGGGTGGCTACACCTTC.

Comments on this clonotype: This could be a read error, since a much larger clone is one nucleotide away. The CDR3 here is CASSFTASYGQYF. CDR3 in DNA: TGTGCCAGCAGTTTTACGGCCTCCTACGGGCAGTACTTC. The V and J genes are TRBV28 and TRBJ2-7; D remains unclear. The CDR3 spans 13 residues. Germline V gene lookup returns CDR1 MDHEN and CDR2 SYDVKM. The whole variable domain, remainder taken from reference TRBV28 and TRBJ2-7, is DVKVTQSSRYLVKRTGEKVFLECVQDMDHENMFWYRQDPGLGLRLIYFSYDVKMKEKGDIPEGYSVSREKKERFSLILESASTNQTSMYLCASSFTASYGQYFGPGTRLTVT.

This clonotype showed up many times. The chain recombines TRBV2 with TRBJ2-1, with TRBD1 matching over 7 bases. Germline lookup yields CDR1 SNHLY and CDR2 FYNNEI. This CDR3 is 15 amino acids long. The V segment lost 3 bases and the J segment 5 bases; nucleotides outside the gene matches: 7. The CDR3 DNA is TGTGCCAGCAGTGATGTGCAGGGGGATCACAATGAGCAGTTCTTC. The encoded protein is CASSDVQGDHNEQFF. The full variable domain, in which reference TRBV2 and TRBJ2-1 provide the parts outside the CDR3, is EPEVTQTPSHQVTQMGQEVILRCVPISNHLYFYWYRQILGQKVEFLVSFYNNEISEKSEIFDDQFSVERPDGSNFTLKIRSTKLEDSAMYFCASSDVQGDHNEQFFGPGTRLTVL.

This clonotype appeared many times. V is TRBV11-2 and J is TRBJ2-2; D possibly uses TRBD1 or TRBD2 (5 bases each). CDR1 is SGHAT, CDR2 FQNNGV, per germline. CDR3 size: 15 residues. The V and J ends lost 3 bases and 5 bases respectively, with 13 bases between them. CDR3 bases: TGTGCCAGCAGCTTCGGGACGGAGAATACCGGGGAGCTGTTTTTT. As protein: CASSFGTENTGELFF.

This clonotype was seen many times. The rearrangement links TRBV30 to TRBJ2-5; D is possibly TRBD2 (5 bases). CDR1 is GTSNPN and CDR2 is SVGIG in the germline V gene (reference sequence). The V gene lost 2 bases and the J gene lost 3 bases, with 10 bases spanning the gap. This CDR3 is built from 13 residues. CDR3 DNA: TGTGCCTGGAGTCCGGGAATCAAAGAGACCCAGTACTTC. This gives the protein CAWSPGIKETQYF.

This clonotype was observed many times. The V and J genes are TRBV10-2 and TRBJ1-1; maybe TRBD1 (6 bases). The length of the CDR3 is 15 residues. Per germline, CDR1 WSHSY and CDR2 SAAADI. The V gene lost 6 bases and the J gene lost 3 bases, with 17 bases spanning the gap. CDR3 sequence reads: CASSPSGQWDTEAFF. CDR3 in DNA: TGCGCCAGCAGCCCTTCCGGACAGTGGGACACTGAAGCTTTCTTT.

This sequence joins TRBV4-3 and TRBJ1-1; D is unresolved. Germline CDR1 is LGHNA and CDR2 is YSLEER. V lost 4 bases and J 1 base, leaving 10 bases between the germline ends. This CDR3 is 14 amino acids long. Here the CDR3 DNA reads TGCGCCAGCAGCCCTCAAGACGGGAACACTGAAGCTTTCTTT. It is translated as CASSPQDGNTEAFF.

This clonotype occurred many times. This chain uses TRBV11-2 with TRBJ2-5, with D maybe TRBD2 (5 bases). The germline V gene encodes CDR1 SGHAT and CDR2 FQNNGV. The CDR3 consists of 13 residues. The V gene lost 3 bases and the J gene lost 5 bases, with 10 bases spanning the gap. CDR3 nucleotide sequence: TGTGCCAGCAGCTTTACGGGATGGGAGACCCAGTACTTC. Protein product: CASSFTGWETQYF. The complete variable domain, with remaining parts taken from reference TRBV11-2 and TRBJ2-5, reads EAGVAQSPRYKIIEKRQSVAFWCNPISGHATLYWYQQILGQGPKLLIQFQNNGVVDDSQLPKDRFSAERLKGVDSTLKIQPAKLEDSAVYLCASSFTGWETQYFGPGTRLLVL.

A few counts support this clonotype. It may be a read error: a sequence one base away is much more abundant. This CDR3 reads CASSSGGQLAGELFF. The CDR3 nucleotides read TGTGCCAGCAGTTCAGGGGGCCAACTTGCCGGGGAGCTGTTTTTT. The chain joins TRBV28 to TRBJ2-2, with TRBD1 matching 8 bases. J gave up 6 bases and V 4 bases, and 7 bases lay outside the gene matches. CDR3 length: 15 amino acids. Germline lookup yields CDR1 MDHEN and CDR2 SYDVKM.

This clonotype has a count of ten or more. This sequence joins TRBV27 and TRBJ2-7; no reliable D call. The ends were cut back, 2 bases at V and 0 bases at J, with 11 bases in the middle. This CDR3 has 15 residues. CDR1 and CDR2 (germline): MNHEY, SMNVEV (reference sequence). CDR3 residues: CASSLTIESSYEQYF. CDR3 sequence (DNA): TGTGCCAGCAGTTTAACGATCGAAAGCTCCTACGAGCAGTACTTC.

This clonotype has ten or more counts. The CDR3 bases are TGTGCCAGCAAATCGCCCGGCGACTTTGACACCGGGGAGCTGTTTTTT. Amino acid sequence: CASKSPGDFDTGELFF. V gene TRBV2 combines with J gene TRBJ2-2; the D is unclear. V was cut by 7 bases and J by 3 bases, with 18 bases left in between. Germline V CDR1 and CDR2: SNHLY, FYNNEI. The CDR3 contains 16 residues.

This chain's CDR3 is CASSLTLLKNEQFF. The CDR3 DNA is TGTGCCAGCAGCTTAACGCTTCTTAAAAATGAGCAGTTCTTC. The rearrangement uses TRBV11-3 and TRBJ2-1; no clear D. V dropped 2 bases and J dropped 7 bases, with 12 bases sitting between them. CDR3 size: 14 residues. CDR1 SGHNT and CDR2 YENEEA come from the germline V gene.

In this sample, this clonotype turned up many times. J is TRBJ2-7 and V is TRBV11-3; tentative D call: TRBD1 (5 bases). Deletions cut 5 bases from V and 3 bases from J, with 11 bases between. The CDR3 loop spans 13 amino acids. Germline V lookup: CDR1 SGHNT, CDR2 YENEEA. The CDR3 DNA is TGTGCCAGCAGCGTCGGACACGACTACGAGCAGTACTTC. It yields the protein CASSVGHDYEQYF.

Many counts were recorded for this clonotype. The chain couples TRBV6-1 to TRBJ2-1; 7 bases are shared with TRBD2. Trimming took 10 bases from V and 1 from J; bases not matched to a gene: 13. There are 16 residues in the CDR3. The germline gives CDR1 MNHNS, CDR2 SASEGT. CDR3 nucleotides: TGTGCCACCTATGGGAGGGCGGCAGGGTCCTACAATGAGCAGTTCTTC. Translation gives CATYGRAAGSYNEQFF.

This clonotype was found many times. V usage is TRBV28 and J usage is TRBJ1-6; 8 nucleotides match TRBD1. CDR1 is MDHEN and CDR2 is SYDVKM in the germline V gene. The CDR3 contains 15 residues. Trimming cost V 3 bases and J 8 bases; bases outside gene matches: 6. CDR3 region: CASSFADRGDSPLHF. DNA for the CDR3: TGTGCCAGCAGTTTCGCCGACAGGGGCGATTCACCCCTCCACTTT. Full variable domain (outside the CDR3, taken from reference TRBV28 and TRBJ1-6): DVKVTQSSRYLVKRTGEKVFLECVQDMDHENMFWYRQDPGLGLRLIYFSYDVKMKEKGDIPEGYSVSREKKERFSLILESASTNQTSMYLCASSFADRGDSPLHFGNGTRLTVT.

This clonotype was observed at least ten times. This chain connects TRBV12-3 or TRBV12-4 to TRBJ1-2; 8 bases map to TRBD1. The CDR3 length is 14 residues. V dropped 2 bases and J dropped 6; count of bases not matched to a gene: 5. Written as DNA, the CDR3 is TGTGCCAGCAGTTTAATGACAGGGGATAATGGCTACACCTTC. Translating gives CASSLMTGDNGYTF.

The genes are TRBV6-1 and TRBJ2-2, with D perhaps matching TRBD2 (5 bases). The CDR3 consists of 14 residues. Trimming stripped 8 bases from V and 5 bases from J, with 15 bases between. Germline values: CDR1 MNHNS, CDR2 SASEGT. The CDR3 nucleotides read TGTGCCAGCGGAGAGGGAGAATTGACCGGGGAGCTGTTTTTT. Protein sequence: CASGEGELTGELFF.

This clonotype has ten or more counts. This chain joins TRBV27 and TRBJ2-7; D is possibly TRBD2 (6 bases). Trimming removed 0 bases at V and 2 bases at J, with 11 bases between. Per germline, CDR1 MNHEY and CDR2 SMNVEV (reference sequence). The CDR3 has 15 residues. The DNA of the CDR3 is TGTGCCAGCAGTTTATCCGGGAGAGCAGCCTACGAGCAGTACTTC. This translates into CASSLSGRAAYEQYF.

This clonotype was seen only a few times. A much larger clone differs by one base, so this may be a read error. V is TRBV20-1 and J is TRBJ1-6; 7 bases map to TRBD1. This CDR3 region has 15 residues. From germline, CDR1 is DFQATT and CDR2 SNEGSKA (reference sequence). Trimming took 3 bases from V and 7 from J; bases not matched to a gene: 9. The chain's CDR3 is CSARSPGQINSPLHF. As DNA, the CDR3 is TGCAGTGCTAGGAGCCCGGGACAGATAAATTCACCCCTCCACTTT.

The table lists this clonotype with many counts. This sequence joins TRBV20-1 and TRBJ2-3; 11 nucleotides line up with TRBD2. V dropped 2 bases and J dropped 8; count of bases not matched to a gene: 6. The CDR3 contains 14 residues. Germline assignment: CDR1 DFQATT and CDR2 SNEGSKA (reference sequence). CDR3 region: CSARTSGSVFTQYF. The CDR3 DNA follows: TGCAGTGCTAGAACTAGCGGGAGCGTGTTTACGCAGTATTTT.

CDR3 bases: TGTGCCACCGGACAGGGGCCCCCCCCCGGGTACACCGGGGAGCTGTTTTTT. It translates to CATGQGPPPGYTGELFF. The chain couples TRBV19 to TRBJ2-2, with 9 nucleotides matching TRBD1. Germline trimming cut 10 bases from V and 3 bases from J; bases unmatched to any gene: 15. The CDR3 has 17 amino acids. Germline V lookup: CDR1 LNHDA, CDR2 SQIVND (reference sequence).

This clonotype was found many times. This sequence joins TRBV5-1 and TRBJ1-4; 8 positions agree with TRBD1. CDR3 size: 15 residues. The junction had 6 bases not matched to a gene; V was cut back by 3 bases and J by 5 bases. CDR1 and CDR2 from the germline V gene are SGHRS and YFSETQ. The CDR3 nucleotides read TGCGCCAGCAGCTGGGGACAGGCTCTGAATGAAAAACTGTTTTTT. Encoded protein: CASSWGQALNEKLFF.

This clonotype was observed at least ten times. This chain's CDR3 is CASNPPGGNRYEQYF. CDR3 nucleotide sequence: TGTGCCAGCAACCCACCGGGGGGGAACAGGTACGAGCAGTACTTC. The gene calls are TRBV2 and TRBJ2-7; the match to TRBD2 covers 8 bases. The CDR3 loop spans 15 amino acids. Germline V CDR1 and CDR2: SNHLY, FYNNEI. Germline trimming cut 7 bases from V and 4 bases from J; bases unmatched to any gene: 12. Together with reference TRBV2 and TRBJ2-7, the CDR3 gives the full variable domain: EPEVTQTPSHQVTQMGQEVILRCVPISNHLYFYWYRQILGQKVEFLVSFYNNEISEKSEIFDDQFSVERPDGSNFTLKIRSTKLEDSAMYFCASNPPGGNRYEQYFGPGTRLTVT.